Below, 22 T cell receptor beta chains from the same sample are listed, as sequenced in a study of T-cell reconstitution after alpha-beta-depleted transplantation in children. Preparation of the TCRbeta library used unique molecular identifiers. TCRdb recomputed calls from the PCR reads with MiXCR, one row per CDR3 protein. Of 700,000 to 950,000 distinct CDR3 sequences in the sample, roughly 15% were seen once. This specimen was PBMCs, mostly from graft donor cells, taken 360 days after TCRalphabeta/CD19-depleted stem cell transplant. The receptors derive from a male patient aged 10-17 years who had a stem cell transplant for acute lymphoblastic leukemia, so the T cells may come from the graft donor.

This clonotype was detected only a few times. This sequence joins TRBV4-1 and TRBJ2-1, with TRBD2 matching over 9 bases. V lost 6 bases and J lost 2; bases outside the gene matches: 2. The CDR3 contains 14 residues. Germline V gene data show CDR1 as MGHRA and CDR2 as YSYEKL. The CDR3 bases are TGCGCCAGCAGTAGCGGGAGTCCCTACAATGAGCAGTTCTTC. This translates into CASSSGSPYNEQFF.

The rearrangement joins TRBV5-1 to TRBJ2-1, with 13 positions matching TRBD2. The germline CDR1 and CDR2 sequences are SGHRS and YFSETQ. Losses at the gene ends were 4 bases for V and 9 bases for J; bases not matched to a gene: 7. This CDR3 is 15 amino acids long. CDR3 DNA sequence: TGCGCCAGCAGCCCCTGGACTAGCGGGAGAAGTGAGCAGTTCTTC. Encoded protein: CASSPWTSGRSEQFF.

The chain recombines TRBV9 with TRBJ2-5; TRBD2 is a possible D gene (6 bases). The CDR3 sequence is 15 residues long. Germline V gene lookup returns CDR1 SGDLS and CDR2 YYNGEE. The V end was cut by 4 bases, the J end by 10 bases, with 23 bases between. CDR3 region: CASSSTGTFGGDQYF. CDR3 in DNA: TGTGCCAGCAGCTCCACCGGGACCTTTGGAGGGGACCAGTACTTC.

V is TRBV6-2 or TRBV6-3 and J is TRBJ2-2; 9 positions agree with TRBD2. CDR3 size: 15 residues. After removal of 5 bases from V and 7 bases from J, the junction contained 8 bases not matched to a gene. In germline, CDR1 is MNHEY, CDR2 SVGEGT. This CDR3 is CASSPVAGEVGELFF. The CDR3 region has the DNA TGTGCCAGCAGTCCTGTAGCGGGAGAAGTCGGGGAGCTGTTTTTT.

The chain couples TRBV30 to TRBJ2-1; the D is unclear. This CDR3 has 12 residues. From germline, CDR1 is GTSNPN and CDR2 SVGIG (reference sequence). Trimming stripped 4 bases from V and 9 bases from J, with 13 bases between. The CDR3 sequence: CAWKGPWGEQFF. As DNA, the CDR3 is TGTGCCTGGAAGGGCCCCTGGGGTGAGCAGTTCTTC.

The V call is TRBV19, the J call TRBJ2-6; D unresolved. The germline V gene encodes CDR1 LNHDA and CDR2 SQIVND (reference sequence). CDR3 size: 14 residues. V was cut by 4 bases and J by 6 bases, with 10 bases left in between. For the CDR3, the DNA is TGTGCCAGTAGTACCCCCTCCGTGGCCAACGTCCTGACTTTC. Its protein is CASSTPSVANVLTF.

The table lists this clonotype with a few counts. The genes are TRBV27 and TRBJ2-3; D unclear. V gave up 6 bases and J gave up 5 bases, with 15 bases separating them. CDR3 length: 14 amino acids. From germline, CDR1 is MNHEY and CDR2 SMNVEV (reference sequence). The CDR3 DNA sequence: TGTGCCAGCAGGCAAGGGTGGGCCGGAGATACGCAGTATTTT. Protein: CASRQGWAGDTQYF.

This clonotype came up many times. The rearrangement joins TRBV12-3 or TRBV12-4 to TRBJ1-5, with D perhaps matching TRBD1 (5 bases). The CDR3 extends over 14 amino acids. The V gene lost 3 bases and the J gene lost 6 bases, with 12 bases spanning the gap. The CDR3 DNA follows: TGTGCCAGCAGTTTGATAGGGGTCGGTCAGCCCCAGCATTTT. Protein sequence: CASSLIGVGQPQHF.

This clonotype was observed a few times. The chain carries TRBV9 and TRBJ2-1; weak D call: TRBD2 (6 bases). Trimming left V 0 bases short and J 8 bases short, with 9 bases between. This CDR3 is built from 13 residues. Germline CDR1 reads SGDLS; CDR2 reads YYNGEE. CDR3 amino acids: CASSVGGRYEQFF. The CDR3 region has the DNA TGTGCCAGCAGCGTAGGTGGGAGGTATGAGCAGTTCTTC.

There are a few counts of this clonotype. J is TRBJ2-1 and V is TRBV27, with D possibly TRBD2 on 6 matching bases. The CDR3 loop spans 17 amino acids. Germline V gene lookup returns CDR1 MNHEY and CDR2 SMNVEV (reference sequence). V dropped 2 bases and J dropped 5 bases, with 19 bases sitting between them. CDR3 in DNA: TGTGCCAGCAGTTTAGGTTTTCGACTAGGTCTCCACAATGAGCAGTTCTTC. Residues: CASSLGFRLGLHNEQFF.

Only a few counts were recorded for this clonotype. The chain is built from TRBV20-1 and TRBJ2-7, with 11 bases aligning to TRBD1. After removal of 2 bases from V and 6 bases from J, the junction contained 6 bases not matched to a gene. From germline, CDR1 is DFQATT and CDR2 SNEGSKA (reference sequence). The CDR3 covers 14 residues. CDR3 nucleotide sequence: TGCAGTGCTAGATCCTCCGGGACAGGGGGCGAGCAGTACTTC. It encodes CSARSSGTGGEQYF.

The CDR3 region is CASSGSWDLYNYGYTF. CDR3 nucleotide sequence: TGTGCCAGCAGCGGGTCCTGGGACCTCTATAACTATGGCTACACCTTC. The chain uses TRBV9 and TRBJ1-2; perhaps TRBD1 as D (5 bases). CDR3 size: 16 residues. CDR1 is SGDLS and CDR2 is YYNGEE in the germline V gene. V shed 3 bases and J shed 1 base, with 16 bases lying between them.

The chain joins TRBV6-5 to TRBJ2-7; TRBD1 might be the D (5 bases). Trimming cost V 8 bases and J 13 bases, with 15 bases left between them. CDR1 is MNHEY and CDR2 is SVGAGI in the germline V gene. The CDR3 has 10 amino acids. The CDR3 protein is CASGYPTVYF. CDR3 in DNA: TGTGCCAGCGGCTACCCGACAGTTTACTTC.

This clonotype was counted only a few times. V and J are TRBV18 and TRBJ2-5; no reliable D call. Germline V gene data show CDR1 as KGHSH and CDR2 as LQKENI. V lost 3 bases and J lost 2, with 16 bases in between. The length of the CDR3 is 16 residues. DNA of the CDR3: TGTGCCAGCTCACCCTTCGCGGTGACAATTCAAGAGACCCAGTACTTC. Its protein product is CASSPFAVTIQETQYF. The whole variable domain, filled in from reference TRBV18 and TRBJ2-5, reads NAGVMQNPRHLVRRRGQEARLRCSPMKGHSHVYWYRQLPEEGLKFMVYLQKENIIDESGMPKERFSAEFPKEGPSILRIQQVVRGDSAAYFCASSPFAVTIQETQYFGPGTRLLVL.

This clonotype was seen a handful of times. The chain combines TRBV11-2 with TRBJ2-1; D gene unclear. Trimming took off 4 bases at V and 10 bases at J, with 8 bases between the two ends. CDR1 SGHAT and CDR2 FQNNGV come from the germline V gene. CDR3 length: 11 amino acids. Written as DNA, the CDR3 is TGTGCCAGCAGCTCCTTGGTGGAGCAGTTCTTC. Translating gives CASSSLVEQFF.

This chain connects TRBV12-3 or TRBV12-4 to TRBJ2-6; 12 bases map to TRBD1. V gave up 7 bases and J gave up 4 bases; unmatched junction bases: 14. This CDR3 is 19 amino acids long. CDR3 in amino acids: CASKSRDRGLLRGANVLTF. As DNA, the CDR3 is TGTGCCAGCAAATCCCGGGACAGGGGGCTTTTGAGAGGGGCCAACGTCCTGACTTTC.

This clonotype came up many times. The CDR3 nucleotides read TGTGCCAGCAGCCTTAGCGGGAGGTTGTACTACAATGAGCAGTTCTTC. This sequence encodes CASSLSGRLYYNEQFF. The gene calls are TRBV9 and TRBJ2-1; the match to TRBD2 covers 10 bases. Trimming removed 4 bases from V and 3 bases from J; junction bases left unmatched: 7. The CDR3 consists of 16 residues. The germline V gene encodes CDR1 SGDLS and CDR2 YYNGEE.

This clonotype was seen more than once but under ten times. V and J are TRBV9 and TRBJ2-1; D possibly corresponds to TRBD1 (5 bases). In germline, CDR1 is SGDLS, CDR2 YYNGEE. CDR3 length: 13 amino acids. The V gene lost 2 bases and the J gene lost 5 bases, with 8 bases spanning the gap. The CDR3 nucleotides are TGTGCCAGCAGCGTTCCCAGGGACAATGAGCAGTTCTTC. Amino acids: CASSVPRDNEQFF.

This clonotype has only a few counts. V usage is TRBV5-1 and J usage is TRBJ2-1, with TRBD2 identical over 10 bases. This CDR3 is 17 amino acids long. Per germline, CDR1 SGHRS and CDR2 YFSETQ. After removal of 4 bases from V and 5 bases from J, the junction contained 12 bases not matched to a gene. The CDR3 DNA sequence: TGCGCCAGCAGCCGCGCTCCCGGACTAGCGGACAACAATGAGCAGTTCTTC. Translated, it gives CASSRAPGLADNNEQFF.

Written as DNA, the CDR3 is TGTGCCAGTAGTGACAGTGTGAACACTGAAGCTTTCTTT. It encodes CASSDSVNTEAFF. The chain carries TRBV19 and TRBJ1-1, with D perhaps matching TRBD1 (5 bases). The CDR3 is 13 residues long. Germline values: CDR1 LNHDA, CDR2 SQIVND (reference sequence). V shed 5 bases and J shed 0 bases, with 7 bases lying between them.

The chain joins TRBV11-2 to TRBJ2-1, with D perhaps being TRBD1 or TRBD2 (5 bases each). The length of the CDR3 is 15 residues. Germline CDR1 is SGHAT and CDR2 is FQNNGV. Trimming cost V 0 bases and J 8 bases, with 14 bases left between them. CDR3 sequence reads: CASSLESAGSDEQFF. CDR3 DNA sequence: TGTGCCAGCAGCTTAGAATCGGCAGGGAGCGATGAGCAGTTCTTC.

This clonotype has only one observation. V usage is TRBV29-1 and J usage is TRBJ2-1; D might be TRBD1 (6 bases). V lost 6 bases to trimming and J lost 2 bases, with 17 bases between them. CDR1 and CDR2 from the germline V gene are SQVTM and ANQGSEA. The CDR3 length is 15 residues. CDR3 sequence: CSVLLRQAAYNEQFF. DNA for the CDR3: TGCAGCGTGCTACTCCGACAGGCTGCCTACAATGAGCAGTTCTTC.